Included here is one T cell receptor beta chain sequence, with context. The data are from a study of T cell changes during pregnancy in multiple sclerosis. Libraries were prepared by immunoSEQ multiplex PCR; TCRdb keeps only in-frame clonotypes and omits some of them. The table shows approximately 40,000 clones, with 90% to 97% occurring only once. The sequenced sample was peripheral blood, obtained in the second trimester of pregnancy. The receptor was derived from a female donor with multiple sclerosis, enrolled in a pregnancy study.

The CDR3: CASSGGDRGTGELFF. The CDR3 DNA reads TGTGCCAGCAGCGGCGGGGACAGGGGAACCGGGGAGCTGTTTTTT. The V and J genes are TRBV5-6 and TRBJ2-2; TRBD1 agrees at 10 bases. Germline loops: CDR1 SGHDT, CDR2 YYEEEE. The ends lost 4 bases at V and 5 bases at J; junction bases unmatched: 5. The CDR3 sequence is 15 residues long.